The source of this TCR beta chain is a study of cytomegalovirus exposure and HLA in healthy donors. The study, taken as a whole, reports: Donors were assumed by presence/absence analyses to have roughly uniform sequencing depth. A later analysis linked 15,000 to 20,000 TCR beta sequences to HLA alleles at 0.05 false discovery rate.

PCR primers comprised 60 Vbeta and 13 Jbeta primers. How the authors handled the data: A later analysis counted approximately 80 million unique TCR beta chains, around 10 million shared. Clones were read by immunoSEQ multiplex PCR, and TCRdb kept only the in-frame ones, dropping some. The V and J calls and clone size are taken from that table; D and trimming were inferred from the DNA. In the table there are about 70,000 clones, around 69% of which are singletons. With V trimmed by 0 bases and J by 2 bases, 3 bases remained unmatched. The CDR3 has 15 residues. CDR1 is SGDLS and CDR2 is YYNGEE in the germline V gene. On this clone: Its antigen is not known.

The rearrangement links TRBV9 to TRBJ2-7; 9 bases agree with TRBD1. Sequences were obtained from PBMCs. The TCR comes from a human donor in good health. The DNA of the CDR3 is TGTGCCAGCAGCGTAGCTGGGACAGGGACCTACGAGCAGTACTTC. Residues: CASSVAGTGTYEQYF.